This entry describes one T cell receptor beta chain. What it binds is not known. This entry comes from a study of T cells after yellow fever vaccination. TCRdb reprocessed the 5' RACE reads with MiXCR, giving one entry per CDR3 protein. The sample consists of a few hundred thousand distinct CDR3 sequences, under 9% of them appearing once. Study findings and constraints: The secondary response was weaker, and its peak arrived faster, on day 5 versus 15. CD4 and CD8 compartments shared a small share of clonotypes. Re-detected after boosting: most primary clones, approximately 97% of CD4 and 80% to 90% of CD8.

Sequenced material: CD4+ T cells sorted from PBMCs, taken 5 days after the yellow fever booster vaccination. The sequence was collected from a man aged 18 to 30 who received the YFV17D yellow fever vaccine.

Written as DNA, the CDR3 is TGCGCCAGCAGCCAAGCCCTTAAAGCTAACTATGGCTACACCTTC. This sequence encodes CASSQALKANYGYTF. The V call is TRBV4-3, the J call TRBJ1-2; D unresolved. Per the germline V gene, CDR1 is LGHNA and CDR2 is YSLEER. This CDR3 contains 15 residues. V lost 1 base to trimming and J lost 0 bases, with 9 bases between them.